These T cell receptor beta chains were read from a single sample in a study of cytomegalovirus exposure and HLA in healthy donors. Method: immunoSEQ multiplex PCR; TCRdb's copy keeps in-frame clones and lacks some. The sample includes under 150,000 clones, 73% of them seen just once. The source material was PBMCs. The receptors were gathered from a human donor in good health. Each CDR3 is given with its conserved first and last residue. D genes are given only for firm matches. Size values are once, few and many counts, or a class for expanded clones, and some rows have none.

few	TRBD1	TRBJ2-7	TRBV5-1	CASSLLADRGGEQYF	TGCGCCAGCAGCTTGTTAGCTGACAGGGGAGGCGAGCAGTACTTC
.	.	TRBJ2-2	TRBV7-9	CASRDWELFF	TGTGCCAGCAGGGACTGGGAGCTGTTTTTT
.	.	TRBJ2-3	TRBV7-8	CASSPQDTQYF	TGTGCCAGCAGCCCCCAAGATACGCAGTATTTT
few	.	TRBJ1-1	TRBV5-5	CASSTVPTGFWNTEAFF	TGTGCCAGCAGCACAGTACCCACAGGGTTTTGGAACACTGAAGCTTTCTTT
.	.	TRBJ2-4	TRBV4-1	CASSQAGSSFGKNIQYF	TGCGCCAGCAGCCAAGCTGGGAGTAGCTTTGGTAAAAACATTCAGTACTTC
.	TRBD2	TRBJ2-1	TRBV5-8	CASSLGLAGGLGEQFF	TGTGCCAGCAGCTTGGGACTAGCGGGGGGGTTGGGTGAGCAGTTCTTC
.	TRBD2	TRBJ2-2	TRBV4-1	CASSHWGLAGGGAGELFF	TGCGCCAGCAGCCATTGGGGACTAGCGGGTGGAGGAGCCGGGGAGCTGTTTTTT
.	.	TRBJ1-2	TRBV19	CASSIGGVGYTF	TGTGCCAGTAGTATAGGCGGCGTTGGCTACACCTTC
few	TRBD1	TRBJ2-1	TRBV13	CASSRGQGQTHREQFF	TGTGCCAGCAGCCGAGGACAGGGTCAGACACATCGGGAGCAGTTCTTC
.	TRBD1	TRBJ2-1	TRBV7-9	CASSSRDRAYNEQFF	TGTGCCAGCAGCTCCCGGGACAGGGCCTACAATGAGCAGTTCTTC
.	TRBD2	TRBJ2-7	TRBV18	CASSPRGGGAYEQYF	TGTGCCAGCTCACCTCGAGGCGGGGGGGCCTACGAGCAGTACTTC
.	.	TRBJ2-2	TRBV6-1	CASQDWNTGELFF	TGTGCCAGCCAGGACTGGAACACCGGGGAGCTGTTTTTT
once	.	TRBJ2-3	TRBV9	CASSQGGDTQYF	TGTGCCAGCAGCCAGGGGGGAGATACGCAGTATTTT
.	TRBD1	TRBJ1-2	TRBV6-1	CASSDSGQGSYGYTF	TGTGCCAGCAGTGACTCGGGACAGGGAAGCTATGGCTACACCTTC
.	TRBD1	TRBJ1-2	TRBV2	CASIGTGLGGYTF	TGTGCCAGCATAGGGACAGGGTTGGGCGGCTACACCTTC
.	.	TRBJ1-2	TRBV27	CASSLFPARGYTF	TGTGCCAGCAGTTTATTTCCCGCGAGAGGCTACACCTTC
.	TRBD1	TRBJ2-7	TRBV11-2	CASSLDRWTGVEEQYF	TGTGCCAGCAGCTTAGATCGTTGGACAGGGGTGGAAGAGCAGTACTTC
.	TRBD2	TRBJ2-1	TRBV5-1	CASSLTSGGSYNEQFF	TGCGCCAGCAGCCTCACTAGCGGGGGCTCCTACAATGAGCAGTTCTTC
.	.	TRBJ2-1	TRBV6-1	CASSELAGSYNEQFF	TGTGCCAGCAGTGAACTGGCGGGCTCCTACAATGAGCAGTTCTTC
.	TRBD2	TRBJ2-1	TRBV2	CASSGGGFQDEQLF	TGTGCCAGCTCCGGCGGGGGGTTTCAAGATGAGCAGCTCTTC
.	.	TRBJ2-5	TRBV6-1	CASTRGLRQTQYF	TGTGCCAGCACTAGAGGACTGAGGCAGACCCAGTACTTC
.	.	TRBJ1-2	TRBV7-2	CASSLGPPGDGYTF	TGTGCCAGCAGCCTAGGACCCCCAGGGGATGGCTACACCTTC
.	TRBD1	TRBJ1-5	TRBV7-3	CASSLTSGTDQPQHF	TGTGCCAGCAGCTTAACGTCCGGGACAGATCAGCCCCAGCATTTT
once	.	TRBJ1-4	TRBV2	CASRERATNEKLFF	TGCGCCAGCAGGGAAAGAGCAACTAATGAAAAACTGTTTTTT
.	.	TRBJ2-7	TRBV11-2	CASSKDISYEQYF	TGTGCCAGCAGCAAGGACATCTCCTACGAGCAGTACTTC
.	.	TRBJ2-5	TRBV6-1	CASSDFQETQYF	TGTGCCAGCAGTGACTTCCAAGAGACCCAGTACTTC
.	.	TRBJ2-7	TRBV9	CASSVVAKKEGSYEQYF	TGTGCCAGCAGCGTAGTGGCTAAAAAGGAGGGATCCTACGAGCAGTACTTC
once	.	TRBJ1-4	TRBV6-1	CASSRTVTNEKLFF	TGTGCCAGCAGCCGGACAGTGACGAATGAAAAACTGTTTTTT
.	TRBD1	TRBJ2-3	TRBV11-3	CASRTGTDTQYF	TGTGCCAGCAGGACAGGGACAGATACGCAGTATTTT
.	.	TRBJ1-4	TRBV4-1	CASSQPKGATNEKLFF	TGCGCCAGCAGCCAACCAAAGGGGGCAACTAATGAAAAACTGTTTTTT
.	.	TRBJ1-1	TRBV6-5	CASGYYAGGSEAFF	TGTGCCAGCGGGTACTATGCGGGGGGTTCTGAAGCTTTCTTT
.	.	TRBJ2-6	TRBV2	CASSWTVSGANVLTF	TGTGCCAGCAGTTGGACAGTTTCTGGGGCCAACGTCCTGACTTTC
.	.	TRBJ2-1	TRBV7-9	CASSESTGSEQFF	TGTGCCAGCAGCGAATCTACAGGGAGTGAGCAGTTCTTC
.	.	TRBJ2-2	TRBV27	CASSEQGTNTGELFF	TGTGCCAGCAGCGAGCAGGGTACTAACACCGGGGAGCTGTTTTTT
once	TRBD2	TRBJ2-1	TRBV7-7	CASSPRALAGDGEQFF	TGTGCTAGCAGCCCAAGGGCCCTAGCGGGAGACGGTGAGCAGTTCTTC
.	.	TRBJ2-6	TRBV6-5	CASSYRGGAGANVLTF	TGTGCCAGCAGTTACAGAGGCGGGGCTGGGGCCAACGTCCTGACTTTC
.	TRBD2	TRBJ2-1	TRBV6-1	CASSPRGGLYEQFF	TGTGCCAGCAGCCCTCGGGGGGGCCTCTATGAGCAGTTCTTC
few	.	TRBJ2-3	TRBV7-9	CASSPRGGQGSQDTQYF	TGTGCCAGCTCCCCCCGGGGGGGACAGGGAAGTCAAGATACGCAGTATTTT
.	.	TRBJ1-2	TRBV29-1	CSVDRQGGYGYTF	TGCAGCGTTGATCGGCAGGGAGGCTATGGCTACACCTTC
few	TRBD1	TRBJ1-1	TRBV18	CASSPQGAAGEAFF	TGTGCCAGCTCACCACAGGGGGCCGCAGGTGAAGCTTTCTTT
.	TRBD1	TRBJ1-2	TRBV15	CATSRNRGGYGYTF	TGTGCCACCAGCAGAAACAGGGGTGGCTATGGCTACACCTTC
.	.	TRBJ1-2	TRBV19	CASSIGGANLNYGYTF	TGTGCCAGTAGTATTGGGGGGGCCAACCTGAACTATGGCTACACCTTC
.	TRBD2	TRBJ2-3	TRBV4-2	CASSQDIGPGSSGVYTQYF	TGTGCCAGCAGCCAAGATATAGGGCCCGGGTCTAGCGGGGTGTATACGCAGTATTTT
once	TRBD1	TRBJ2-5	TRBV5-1	CASSATGGLETQYF	TGCGCCAGCAGCGCCACAGGGGGCCTAGAGACCCAGTACTTC